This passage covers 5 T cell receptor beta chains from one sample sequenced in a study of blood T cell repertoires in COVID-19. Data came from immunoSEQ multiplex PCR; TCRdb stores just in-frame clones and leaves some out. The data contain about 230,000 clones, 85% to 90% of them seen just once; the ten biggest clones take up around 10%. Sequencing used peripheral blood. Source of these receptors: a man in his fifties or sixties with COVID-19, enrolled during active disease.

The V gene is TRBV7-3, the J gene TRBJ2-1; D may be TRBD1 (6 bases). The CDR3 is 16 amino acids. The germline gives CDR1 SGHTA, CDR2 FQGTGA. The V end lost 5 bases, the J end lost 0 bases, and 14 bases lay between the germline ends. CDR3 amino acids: CASSPWTDSSYNEQFF. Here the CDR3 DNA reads TGTGCCAGCAGCCCCTGGACGGACAGCTCCTACAATGAGCAGTTCTTC.

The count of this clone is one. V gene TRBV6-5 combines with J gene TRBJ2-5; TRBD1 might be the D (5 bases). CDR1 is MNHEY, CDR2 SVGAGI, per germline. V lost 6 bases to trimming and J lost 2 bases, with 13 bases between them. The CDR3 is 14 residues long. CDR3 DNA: TGTGCCAGCAGGACCCCAGCAGGGCAAGAGACCCAGTACTTC. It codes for CASRTPAGQETQYF.

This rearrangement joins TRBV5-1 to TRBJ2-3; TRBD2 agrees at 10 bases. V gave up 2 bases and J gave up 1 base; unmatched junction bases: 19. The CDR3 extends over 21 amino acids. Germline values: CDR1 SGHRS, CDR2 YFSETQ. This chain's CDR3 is CASSFGGLAGEWFGGTDTQYF. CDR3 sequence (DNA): TGCGCCAGCAGCTTCGGAGGGCTAGCGGGAGAGTGGTTTGGGGGCACAGATACGCAGTATTTT.

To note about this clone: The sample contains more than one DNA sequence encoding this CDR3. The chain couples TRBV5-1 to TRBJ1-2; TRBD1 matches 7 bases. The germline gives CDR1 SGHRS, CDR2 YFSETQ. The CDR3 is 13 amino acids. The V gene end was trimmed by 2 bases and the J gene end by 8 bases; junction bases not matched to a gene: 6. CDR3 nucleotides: TGCGCCAGCAGCTTAGAGGGGGCACAGGGCTACACCTTC. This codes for CASSLEGAQGYTF.

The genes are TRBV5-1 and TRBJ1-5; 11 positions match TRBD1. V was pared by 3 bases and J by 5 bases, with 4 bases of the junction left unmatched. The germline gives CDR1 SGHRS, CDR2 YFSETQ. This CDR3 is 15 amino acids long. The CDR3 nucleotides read TGCGCCAGCAGCTCCGGACAGGGGGCGGATCAGCCCCAGCATTTT. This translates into CASSSGQGADQPQHF.